Listed here is a single T cell receptor (beta chain). The CDR3 is 14 amino acids. V was pared by 0 bases and J by 3 bases, with 9 bases between. CDR1 SGHNT and CDR2 YYREEE come from the germline V gene (reference sequence). The table came from immunoSEQ multiplex PCR; TCRdb's copy has only in-frame clones and leaves some out. The sample includes tens of thousands of clones, roughly 84% of them seen just once. The data were taken from a study of OX40 agonist ivuxolimab in advanced cancers. Overall study: Head and neck, renal cell, melanoma or hepatocellular carcinoma were the cancers that dose-escalation patients had. Patients were roughly 83% male with ages about 23 to 80, mean around 61.

The receptor comes from an adult with an advanced solid tumor such as melanoma, head and neck, liver or kidney cancer. The chain combines TRBV5-4 with TRBJ2-5; weak D call: TRBD2 (5 bases). The sample here was CD4+ or CD8+ T cells sorted from blood, taken in a trial of the OX40 agonist ivuxolimab. Here the CDR3 reads CASSLGFGEETQYF. The CDR3, as DNA: TGTGCCAGCAGCTTGGGTTTCGGGGAAGAGACCCAGTACTTC.